The present T cell receptor (beta chain) was sequenced within a study of blood T cell repertoires in COVID-19. The length of the CDR3 is 17 residues. J gave up 5 bases and V 3 bases, and 10 bases lay outside the gene matches. The germline V gene has CDR1 MDHEN and CDR2 SYDVKM. This clone was found many times. The table came from immunoSEQ multiplex PCR; TCRdb's copy has only in-frame clones and leaves some out. This sample has some 85,000 clones, with over 60% found just once. V and J are TRBV28 and TRBJ1-4; 9 bases fit TRBD1. This sequence was found in an elderly woman with active or convalescent COVID-19. Sequenced: peripheral blood. CDR3 sequence reads: CASSLGDRVSLNEKLFF. Written as DNA, the CDR3 is TGTGCCAGCAGTTTGGGGGACAGGGTCTCTCTGAATGAAAAACTGTTTTTT.